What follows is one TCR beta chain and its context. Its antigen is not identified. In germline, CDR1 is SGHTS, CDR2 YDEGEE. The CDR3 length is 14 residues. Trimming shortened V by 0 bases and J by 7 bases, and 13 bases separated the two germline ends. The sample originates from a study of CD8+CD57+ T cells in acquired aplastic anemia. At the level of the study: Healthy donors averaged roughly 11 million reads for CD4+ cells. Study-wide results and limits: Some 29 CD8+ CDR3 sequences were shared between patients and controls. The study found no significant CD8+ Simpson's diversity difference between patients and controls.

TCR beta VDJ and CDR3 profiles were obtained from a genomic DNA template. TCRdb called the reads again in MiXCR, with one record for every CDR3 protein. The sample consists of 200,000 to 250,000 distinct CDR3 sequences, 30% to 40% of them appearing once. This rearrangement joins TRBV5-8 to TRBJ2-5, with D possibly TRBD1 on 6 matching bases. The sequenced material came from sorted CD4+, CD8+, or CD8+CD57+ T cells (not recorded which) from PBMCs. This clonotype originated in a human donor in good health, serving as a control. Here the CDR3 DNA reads TGTGCCAGCAGCTTGGCTCCCCCGACAGGGACCCAGTACTTC. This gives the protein CASSLAPPTGTQYF.